The entry below describes one TCR beta chain. The antigen is unknown. The sample originates from a study of radiotherapy plus CTLA-4 blockade in lung cancer. Broader study findings: After radiotherapy and ipilimumab, tumor-derived clones expanded in peripheral blood.

The CDR3 sequence is 15 residues long. Per the germline V gene, CDR1 is MGHRA and CDR2 is YSYEKL. Trimming took off 0 bases at V and 1 base at J, with 7 bases between the two ends. Assay: immunoSEQ multiplex PCR; the TCRdb copy retains only in-frame clones and omits some. This sample has approximately 80,000 clones, with nearly 75% found just once. Specimen: peripheral blood, collected from a patient treated with radiotherapy plus ipilimumab. The chain recombines TRBV4-1 with TRBJ2-1; D is possibly TRBD2 (5 bases). This clonotype was obtained from a human donor with non-small cell lung cancer whose response to radiotherapy plus ipilimumab could not be evaluated. Written as DNA, the CDR3 is TGCGCCAGCAGCCAAGACCCGGGGTCCTACAATGAGCAGTTCTTC. It translates to CASSQDPGSYNEQFF.